A single sample is the source of the 2 T cell receptor beta chains below, sequenced in a study of regulatory T cells in long-lasting Graves disease. Time point of the sample: newly diagnosed GD, antithyroid drugs for less than 3 months. There was RNA extracted from PBMCs, and the TCR library was made from it. TCR beta libraries were built with iRepertoire HTBI primers and Arm-PCR of CDR3 regions. TCRdb ran MiXCR on the multiplex PCR reads and lists one entry per CDR3 protein. The sample holds hundreds of thousands of distinct CDR3 sequences; roughly 16% are singletons and the top ten take around a fifth. Sequencing was performed on peripheral blood mononuclear cells (PBMCs), taken at new diagnosis, from a patient treated with antithyroid drugs. The receptors were sampled from a female donor with Graves disease.

This sequence joins TRBV7-9 and TRBJ2-1, with 8 bases fitting TRBD1. Germline values: CDR1 SEHNR, CDR2 FQNEAQ (reference sequence). The CDR3 runs 14 residues. Trimming removed 4 bases from V and 15 bases from J; junction bases left unmatched: 14. CDR3 sequence reads: CASSSSKGRGLPFF. The CDR3 DNA sequence: TGTGCCAGCAGCTCCTCAAAGGGCAGGGGGCTCCCGTTCTTC. Full variable domain (outside the CDR3, taken from reference TRBV7-9 and TRBJ2-1): DTGVSQNPRHKITKRGQNVTFRCDPISEHNRLYWYRQTLGQGPEFLTYFQNEAQLEKSRLLSDRFSAERPKGSFSTLEIQRTEQGDSAMYLCASSSSKGRGLPFFGPGTRLTVL.

This chain uses TRBV7-9 with TRBJ1-2, with unresolved D. Germline-derived CDR1 and CDR2 are SEHNR and FQNEAQ (reference sequence). Trimming pared 7 bases from V and 6 bases from J, leaving 21 bases between. The CDR3 consists of 15 residues. The DNA for the CDR3 is TGTGCCAGCATCACCCCCGGAAATGTAGCTAATGGCTACACCTTC. It is translated as CASITPGNVANGYTF.